What follows is one TCR beta chain and its context. Its antigen is undetermined. Researchers divided each subset's genomic DNA evenly across several immunoSEQ plates. Assay: immunoSEQ multiplex PCR; the TCRdb copy retains only in-frame clones and omits some. The sample holds 2 million or so clones; just under 95% are singletons and the top ten take 0.85% to 1.3%. Only CD45RO-negative cells positively selected for CCR7 counted as naive CD8 cells, so terminally differentiated effector memory CD45RA+ cells were excluded. The data were obtained in a study of shared clonotypes between healthy human individuals. Regarding the study as a whole: A generally larger estimated richness was seen in naive subsets than in memory subsets.

CDR1 and CDR2 from the germline V gene are SGDLS and YYNGEE. The CDR3 covers 15 residues. V was pared by 0 bases and J by 0 bases, with 9 bases between. The origin of this receptor is a man younger than 30 in good health. The chain couples TRBV9 to TRBJ1-2; D unclear. Material: naive CD8+ T cells sorted from blood. The CDR3 sequence is CASSVDYNPNYGYTF. The CDR3 region has the DNA TGTGCCAGCAGCGTAGATTACAACCCTAACTATGGCTACACCTTC.